What follows is one T cell receptor beta chain and its context. Its specificity is not known. Germline V gene data show CDR1 as MNHEY and CDR2 as SVGAGI. CDR3 length: 15 residues. V shed 0 bases and J 9 bases; nucleotides not matched to a gene: 11. The data derive from a study of T-cell reconstitution after alpha-beta-depleted transplantation in children. General observations from the study: Alpha-beta T cells present about two months after transplant were reported to originate from several hundred expanded graft clones. Surviving recipient T cells and thymic progenitors underlay high day-60 TCRbeta diversity in some patients.

Unique molecular identifiers were built into the TCRbeta library. A single record per CDR3 protein comes from TCRdb applying MiXCR to the PCR reads. This table holds around 580,000 distinct CDR3 sequences, over 20% found once. This receptor was identified in a boy under two years old with Wiskott-Aldrich syndrome, due to receive a stem cell transplant. The source was PBMCs, collected before TCRalphabeta/CD19-depleted stem cell transplant. The chain employs TRBV6-5 and TRBJ2-7; 7 bases line up with TRBD1. CDR3 DNA sequence: TGTGCCAGCAGTTACTCAGGGGGCTCTGGTAGGGGGCAGTACTTC. This gives the protein CASSYSGGSGRGQYF.